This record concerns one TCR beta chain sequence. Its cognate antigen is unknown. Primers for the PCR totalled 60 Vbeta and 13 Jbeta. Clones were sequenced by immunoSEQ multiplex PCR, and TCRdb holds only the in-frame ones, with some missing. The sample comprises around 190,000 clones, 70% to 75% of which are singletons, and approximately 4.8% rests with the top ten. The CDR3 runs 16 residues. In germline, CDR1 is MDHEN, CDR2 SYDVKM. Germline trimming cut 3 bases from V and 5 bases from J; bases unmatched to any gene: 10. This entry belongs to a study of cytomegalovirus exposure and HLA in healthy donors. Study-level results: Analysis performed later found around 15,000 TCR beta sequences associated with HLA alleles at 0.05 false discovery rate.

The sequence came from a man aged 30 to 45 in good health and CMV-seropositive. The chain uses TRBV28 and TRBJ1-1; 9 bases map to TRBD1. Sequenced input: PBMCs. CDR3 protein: CASSLGQYRGQTEAFF. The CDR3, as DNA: TGTGCCAGCAGTTTGGGACAGTACAGGGGGCAAACTGAAGCTTTCTTT.